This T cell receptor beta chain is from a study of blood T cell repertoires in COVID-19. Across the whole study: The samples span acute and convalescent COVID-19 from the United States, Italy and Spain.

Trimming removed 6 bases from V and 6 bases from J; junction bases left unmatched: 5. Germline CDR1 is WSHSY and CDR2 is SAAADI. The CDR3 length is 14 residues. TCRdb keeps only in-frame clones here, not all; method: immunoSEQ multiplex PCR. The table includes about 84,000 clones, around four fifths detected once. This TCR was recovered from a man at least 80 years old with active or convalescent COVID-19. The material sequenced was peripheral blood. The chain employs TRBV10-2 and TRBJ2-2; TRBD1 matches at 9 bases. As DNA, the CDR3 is TGCGCCAGCAGGACAGGGGGGGAGGCCGGGGAGCTGTTTTTT. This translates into CASRTGGEAGELFF.